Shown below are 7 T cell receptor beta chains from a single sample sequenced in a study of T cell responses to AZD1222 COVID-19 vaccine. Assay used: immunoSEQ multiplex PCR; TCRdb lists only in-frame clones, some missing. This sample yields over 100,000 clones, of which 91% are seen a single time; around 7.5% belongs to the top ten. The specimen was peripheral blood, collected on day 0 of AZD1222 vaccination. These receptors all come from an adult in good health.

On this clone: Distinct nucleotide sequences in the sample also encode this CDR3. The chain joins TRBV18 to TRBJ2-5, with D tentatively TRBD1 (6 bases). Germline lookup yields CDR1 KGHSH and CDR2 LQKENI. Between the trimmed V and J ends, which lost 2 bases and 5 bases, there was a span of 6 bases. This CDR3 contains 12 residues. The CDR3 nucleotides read TGTGCCAGCTCACCAAGGGGGGAGACCCAGTACTTC. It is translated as CASSPRGETQYF.

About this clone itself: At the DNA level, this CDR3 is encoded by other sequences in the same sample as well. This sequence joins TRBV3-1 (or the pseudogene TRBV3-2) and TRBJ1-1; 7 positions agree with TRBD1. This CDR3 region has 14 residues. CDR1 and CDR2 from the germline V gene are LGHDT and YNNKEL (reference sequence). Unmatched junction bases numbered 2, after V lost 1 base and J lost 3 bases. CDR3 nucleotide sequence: TGTGCCAGCAGCCAAGGACAGGGTGACACTGAAGCTTTCTTT. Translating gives CASSQGQGDTEAFF.

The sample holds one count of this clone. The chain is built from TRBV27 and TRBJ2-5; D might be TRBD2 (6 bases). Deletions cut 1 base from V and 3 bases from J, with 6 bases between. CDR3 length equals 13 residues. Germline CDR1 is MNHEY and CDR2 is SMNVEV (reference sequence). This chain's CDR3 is CASSLWGEETQYF. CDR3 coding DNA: TGTGCCAGCAGTTTATGGGGGGAAGAGACCCAGTACTTC.

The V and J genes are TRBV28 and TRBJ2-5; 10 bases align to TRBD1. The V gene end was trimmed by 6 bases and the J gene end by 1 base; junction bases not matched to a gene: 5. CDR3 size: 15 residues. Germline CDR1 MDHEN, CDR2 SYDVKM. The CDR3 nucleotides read TGTGCCAGCAGGTCGGGACAGGGGATCCAAGAGACCCAGTACTTC. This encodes CASRSGQGIQETQYF.

The CDR3 DNA reads TGTGCCAGCAGCCAGGTCCCGGGACAAAACTATGGCTACACCTTC. This translates into CASSQVPGQNYGYTF. V gene TRBV7-2 combines with J gene TRBJ1-2; weak D call: TRBD1 (6 bases). This CDR3 spans 15 amino acids. The V gene's germline CDR1 is SGHTA and CDR2 FQGNSA. The germline V and J ends were trimmed by 5 bases and 2 bases, with 15 bases remaining between them.

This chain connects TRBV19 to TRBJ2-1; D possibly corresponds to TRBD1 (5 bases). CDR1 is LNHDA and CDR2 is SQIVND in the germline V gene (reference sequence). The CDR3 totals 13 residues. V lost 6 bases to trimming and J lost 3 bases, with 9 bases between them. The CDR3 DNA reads TGTGCCAGTAGGGGCCAGGGCTACAATGAGCAGTTCTTC. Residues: CASRGQGYNEQFF.

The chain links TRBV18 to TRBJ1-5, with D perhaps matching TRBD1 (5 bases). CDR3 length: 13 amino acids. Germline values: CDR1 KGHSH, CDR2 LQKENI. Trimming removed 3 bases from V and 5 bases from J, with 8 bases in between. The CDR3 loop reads CASSPGQHQPQHF. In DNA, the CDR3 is TGTGCCAGCTCACCGGGGCAGCATCAGCCCCAGCATTTT.